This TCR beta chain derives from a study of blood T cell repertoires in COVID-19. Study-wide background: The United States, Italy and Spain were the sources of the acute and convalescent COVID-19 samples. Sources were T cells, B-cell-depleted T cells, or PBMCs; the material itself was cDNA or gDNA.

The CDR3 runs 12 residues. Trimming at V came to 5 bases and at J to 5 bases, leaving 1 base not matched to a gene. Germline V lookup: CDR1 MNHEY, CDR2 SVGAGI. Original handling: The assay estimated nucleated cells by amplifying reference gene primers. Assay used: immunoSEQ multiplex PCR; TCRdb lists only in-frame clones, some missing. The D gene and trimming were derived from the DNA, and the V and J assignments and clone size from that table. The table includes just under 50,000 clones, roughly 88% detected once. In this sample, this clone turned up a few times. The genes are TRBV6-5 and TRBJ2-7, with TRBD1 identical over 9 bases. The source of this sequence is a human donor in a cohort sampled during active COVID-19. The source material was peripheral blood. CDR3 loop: CASSRTGDEQYF. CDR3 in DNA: TGTGCCAGCAGTCGGACAGGGGACGAGCAGTACTTC.